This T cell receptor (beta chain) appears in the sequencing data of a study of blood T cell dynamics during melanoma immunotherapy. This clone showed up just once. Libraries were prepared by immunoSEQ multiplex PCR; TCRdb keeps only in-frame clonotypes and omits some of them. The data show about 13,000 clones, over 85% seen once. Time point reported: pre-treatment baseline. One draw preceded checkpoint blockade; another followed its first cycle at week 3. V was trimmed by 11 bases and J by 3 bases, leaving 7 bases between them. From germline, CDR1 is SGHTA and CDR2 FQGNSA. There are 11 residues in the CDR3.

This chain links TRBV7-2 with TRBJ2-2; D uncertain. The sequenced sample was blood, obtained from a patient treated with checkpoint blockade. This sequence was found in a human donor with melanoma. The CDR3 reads CAPQDTGELFF. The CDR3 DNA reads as TGTGCCCCCCAGGACACCGGGGAGCTGTTTTTT.